Described below is a single TCR beta chain sequence and its context. Its antigen is still unknown. From more than 9.5 ml of fresh peripheral blood, PBMCs were isolated. This entry belongs to a study of T cells in Graves' hyperthyroidism and ophthalmopathy. RNA transcripts were the template for amplifying TCR beta CDR3 regions. Using the HTBI primer set, a first-round RT-PCR was run on the TCR CDR3. Each CDR3 protein gets one entry after TCRdb re-called the multiplex PCR reads with MiXCR. The table records over 550,000 distinct CDR3 sequences, around 15% of them present only once. Germline V gene sequence: CDR1 DFQATT, CDR2 SNEGSKA (reference sequence). The V end lost 8 bases, the J end lost 3 bases, and 11 bases lay between the germline ends. The CDR3 spans 12 residues. General study findings and limits: The blood repertoire included most of the expanded thyroid clonotypes above 0.001.

This receptor was obtained from a young woman with Graves' hyperthyroidism. Source material: blood. This chain connects TRBV20-1 to TRBJ2-1; D is undetermined. CDR3 amino acids: CSPLVDYNEQFF. The CDR3 bases are TGCAGTCCTCTAGTTGACTACAATGAGCAGTTCTTC.